This T cell receptor (beta chain) was found in a study of blood T cell repertoires in COVID-19. Study-wide background: T cells, B-cell-depleted T cells, or PBMCs supplied cDNA or gDNA.

This CDR3 is 13 amino acids long. Trimming at V came to 3 bases and at J to 6 bases, leaving 4 bases not matched to a gene. Germline V CDR1 and CDR2: SGHRS, YFSETQ. Some clones are missing from TCRdb's copy, which holds only in-frame ones; the method was immunoSEQ multiplex PCR. The sample includes about 60,000 clones, almost 85% of them seen just once. This clone came up once. This chain links TRBV5-1 with TRBJ1-2; TRBD1 aligns across 8 bases. Sequencing was performed on peripheral blood. This receptor was identified in a man in his 60s with acute or convalescent COVID-19. This CDR3 reads CASSSGQGDGYTF. As DNA, the CDR3 is TGCGCCAGCAGCTCCGGACAGGGTGATGGCTACACCTTC.